These T cell receptor beta chains were read from a single sample in a study of STAT5B mutations in CD4+ large granular lymphocyte leukemia. Clones were sequenced by immunoSEQ multiplex PCR, and TCRdb holds only the in-frame ones, with some missing. The sample comprises more than 35,000 clones, about 82% of which are singletons, and 1% to 1.5% rests with the top ten. The specimen was CD4+ T cells from blood buffy coats. The receptors were gathered from a human donor in good health. Each CDR3 is given with its conserved first and last residue. Fields, in order: clone size, J gene, V gene, D gene, CDR3 DNA, CDR3 protein. D genes are given only for firm matches. Clone size, where shown, is once, few, many, or a class for clones that have expanded.

clone_size: .; j_call: TRBJ2-1; v_call: TRBV5-4; d_call: TRBD2; cdr3_nt: TGTGCCAGCAGCTTGGGGGGACTAGCGGGAGTCAATGAGCAGTTCTTC; cdr3_aa: CASSLGGLAGVNEQFF
clone_size: .; j_call: TRBJ2-1; v_call: TRBV2; d_call: .; cdr3_nt: TGTGCCACCCTATTAATAGGAGGCGATGAGCAGTTCTTC; cdr3_aa: CATLLIGGDEQFF
clone_size: .; j_call: TRBJ1-4; v_call: TRBV13; d_call: .; cdr3_nt: TGTGCCAGCAGCTTGACGGGGACGTCTAATGAAAAACTGTTTTTT; cdr3_aa: CASSLTGTSNEKLFF
clone_size: .; j_call: TRBJ2-3; v_call: TRBV18; d_call: .; cdr3_nt: TGTGCCAGCTCAAGGGACAGCACAGATACGCAGTATTTT; cdr3_aa: CASSRDSTDTQYF
clone_size: few; j_call: TRBJ1-1; v_call: TRBV19; d_call: .; cdr3_nt: TGTGCCAGTAGTATAACTGCCAACACTGAAGCTTTCTTT; cdr3_aa: CASSITANTEAFF
clone_size: .; j_call: TRBJ2-7; v_call: TRBV14; d_call: .; cdr3_nt: TGTGCCAGCAGCCAAGATTCGGTCTACGAGCAGTACTTC; cdr3_aa: CASSQDSVYEQYF
clone_size: few; j_call: TRBJ1-2; v_call: TRBV5-1; d_call: TRBD1; cdr3_nt: TGCGCCAGCAGCTCTGTCCGGGACAGGGCCTACACCTTC; cdr3_aa: CASSSVRDRAYTF
clone_size: .; j_call: TRBJ1-1; v_call: TRBV9; d_call: .; cdr3_nt: TGTGCCAGCAGCGTAGACCCGGGGACTGAAGCTTTCTTT; cdr3_aa: CASSVDPGTEAFF
clone_size: .; j_call: TRBJ1-2; v_call: TRBV11-1; d_call: .; cdr3_nt: TGTGCCAGCAGCTTAGAGGGAGATGGCTACACCTTC; cdr3_aa: CASSLEGDGYTF
clone_size: .; j_call: TRBJ1-2; v_call: TRBV4-1; d_call: .; cdr3_nt: TGCGCCAGCAGAACGGGCCCGGGCTATGGCTACACCTTC; cdr3_aa: CASRTGPGYGYTF
clone_size: .; j_call: TRBJ2-5; v_call: TRBV2; d_call: TRBD1; cdr3_nt: TGTGCCAGCAGGAGCGGAACAGGGACAGGGGTCCAAGAGACCCAGTACTTC; cdr3_aa: CASRSGTGTGVQETQYF
clone_size: .; j_call: TRBJ2-5; v_call: TRBV5-4; d_call: TRBD1; cdr3_nt: TGTGCCAGCAGCCCGCAGGGACAGATAGAGACCCAGTACTTC; cdr3_aa: CASSPQGQIETQYF
clone_size: .; j_call: TRBJ1-2; v_call: TRBV5-1; d_call: .; cdr3_nt: TGCGCCAGCAGCCCGGCTGGCTTGAGGGAAGACTATGGCTACACCTTC; cdr3_aa: CASSPAGLREDYGYTF
clone_size: few; j_call: TRBJ2-2; v_call: TRBV19; d_call: .; cdr3_nt: TGTGCCAGTAGTTACCGGGGTAACGGGGAGCTGTTTTTT; cdr3_aa: CASSYRGNGELFF
clone_size: .; j_call: TRBJ2-7; v_call: TRBV10-2; d_call: TRBD2; cdr3_nt: TGCGCCACCCTCCTAGCGGGCCCCCACTACGAGCAGTACTTC; cdr3_aa: CATLLAGPHYEQYF
clone_size: .; j_call: TRBJ2-1; v_call: TRBV18; d_call: .; cdr3_nt: TGTGCCAGCTCACCACCGTCTAGCGTTTCCAATGAGCAGTTCTTC; cdr3_aa: CASSPPSSVSNEQFF
clone_size: .; j_call: TRBJ1-6; v_call: TRBV2; d_call: TRBD1; cdr3_nt: TGTGCCAGCCGCAGGGGGGACAGGGATTCACCCCTCCACTTT; cdr3_aa: CASRRGDRDSPLHF
clone_size: .; j_call: TRBJ2-1; v_call: TRBV5-1; d_call: .; cdr3_nt: TGCGCCAGCAGCTCCGAGACTAGTTACAATGAGCAGTTCTTC; cdr3_aa: CASSSETSYNEQFF
clone_size: .; j_call: TRBJ2-3; v_call: TRBV19; d_call: TRBD2; cdr3_nt: TGTGCCAGTACGGGACTACTCACAGATACGCAGTATTTT; cdr3_aa: CASTGLLTDTQYF
clone_size: .; j_call: TRBJ2-2; v_call: TRBV2; d_call: .; cdr3_nt: TGTGCCAGCAGTGAAGACAGTTGGAACACCGGGGAGCTGTTTTTT; cdr3_aa: CASSEDSWNTGELFF
clone_size: .; j_call: TRBJ2-1; v_call: TRBV4-3; d_call: .; cdr3_nt: TGCGCCAGCAGCCAAGTGGGTCCCACTTTTTACAATGAGCAGTTCTTC; cdr3_aa: CASSQVGPTFYNEQFF
clone_size: .; j_call: TRBJ2-7; v_call: TRBV10-3; d_call: .; cdr3_nt: TGTGCCATCAACCAGGGGTACGAGCAGTACTTC; cdr3_aa: CAINQGYEQYF
clone_size: few; j_call: TRBJ1-2; v_call: TRBV6-5; d_call: .; cdr3_nt: TGTGCCAGCACCCCTTCGCCGCAGTTAAGCGGCTACACCTTC; cdr3_aa: CASTPSPQLSGYTF
clone_size: .; j_call: TRBJ1-2; v_call: TRBV11-2; d_call: .; cdr3_nt: TGTGCCAGCAGCTTAGATCTGACAGCTAACTATGGCTACACCTTC; cdr3_aa: CASSLDLTANYGYTF
clone_size: .; j_call: TRBJ1-1; v_call: TRBV5-1; d_call: TRBD1; cdr3_nt: TGCGCCAGCAGCTCGGGGACAGACGGGGGATATGAAGCTTTCTTT; cdr3_aa: CASSSGTDGGYEAFF
clone_size: .; j_call: TRBJ2-3; v_call: TRBV7-9; d_call: TRBD2; cdr3_nt: TGTGCCAGCAGTGGGCTAGCGGGGATAGATACGCAGTATTTT; cdr3_aa: CASSGLAGIDTQYF
clone_size: .; j_call: TRBJ1-2; v_call: TRBV11-2; d_call: .; cdr3_nt: TGTGCCAGCAGCTTAGTTGTGGGCTCTGGCTACACCTTC; cdr3_aa: CASSLVVGSGYTF
clone_size: .; j_call: TRBJ2-1; v_call: TRBV11-2; d_call: TRBD2; cdr3_nt: TGTGCCAGCAGCTTGAGTCTGGGAGGGAGCTCCTACAATGAGCAGTTCTTC; cdr3_aa: CASSLSLGGSSYNEQFF
clone_size: .; j_call: TRBJ2-1; v_call: TRBV6-5; d_call: TRBD1; cdr3_nt: TGTGCCAGCAGTTACTCCCCGGACAGGGGCTACAATGAGCAGTTCTTC; cdr3_aa: CASSYSPDRGYNEQFF
clone_size: few; j_call: TRBJ2-7; v_call: TRBV7-9; d_call: TRBD1; cdr3_nt: TGTGCCAGCAGCGACGGGGACAGGGGGTCCCACGAGCAGTACTTC; cdr3_aa: CASSDGDRGSHEQYF
clone_size: .; j_call: TRBJ1-5; v_call: TRBV6-1; d_call: .; cdr3_nt: TGTGCCAGCAGTGAGGGGACACCGTATCAGCCCCAGCATTTT; cdr3_aa: CASSEGTPYQPQHF
clone_size: .; j_call: TRBJ1-1; v_call: TRBV4-1; d_call: .; cdr3_nt: TGCGCCAGCAGCCAAGAAAGGGTGATCACTGAAGCTTTCTTT; cdr3_aa: CASSQERVITEAFF
clone_size: .; j_call: TRBJ1-1; v_call: TRBV7-9; d_call: TRBD1; cdr3_nt: TGTGCCAGCAGCCCGGTGACAGGGGCGGGGGACACTGAAGCTTTCTTT; cdr3_aa: CASSPVTGAGDTEAFF
clone_size: .; j_call: TRBJ2-3; v_call: TRBV7-8; d_call: TRBD2; cdr3_nt: TGTGCCAGCAGCTTAGATCTCGCGGGAGGGTCGGATACGCAGTATTTT; cdr3_aa: CASSLDLAGGSDTQYF
clone_size: .; j_call: TRBJ2-3; v_call: TRBV10-3; d_call: .; cdr3_nt: TGTGCCATCGGAGGGAGCACAGATACGCAGTATTTT; cdr3_aa: CAIGGSTDTQYF
clone_size: .; j_call: TRBJ2-7; v_call: TRBV30; d_call: .; cdr3_nt: TGTGCCTGGAGTAATTATCCCGAGCAGTACTTC; cdr3_aa: CAWSNYPEQYF
clone_size: few; j_call: TRBJ1-1; v_call: TRBV7-3; d_call: .; cdr3_nt: TGTGCCAGCAGCTCGCAGTACAACACTGAAGCTTTCTTT; cdr3_aa: CASSSQYNTEAFF
clone_size: .; j_call: TRBJ1-1; v_call: TRBV14; d_call: TRBD1; cdr3_nt: TGTGCCAGCAGCCACAGACAGGGTATGAACACTGAAGCTTTCTTT; cdr3_aa: CASSHRQGMNTEAFF
clone_size: .; j_call: TRBJ2-1; v_call: TRBV2; d_call: TRBD2; cdr3_nt: TGTGCCAAAACGCGGGGGGGACAGAATAGCTCCTACAATGAGCAGTTCTTC; cdr3_aa: CAKTRGGQNSSYNEQFF
clone_size: .; j_call: TRBJ2-1; v_call: TRBV5-1; d_call: .; cdr3_nt: TGCGCCAGCAGCTTTGCTAGCGTTGAGCAGTTCTTC; cdr3_aa: CASSFASVEQFF
clone_size: .; j_call: TRBJ1-3; v_call: TRBV28; d_call: .; cdr3_nt: TGTGCCAGCAGTTTATTACGTGTCTCTGGAAACACCATATATTTT; cdr3_aa: CASSLLRVSGNTIYF
clone_size: .; j_call: TRBJ2-4; v_call: TRBV19; d_call: .; cdr3_nt: TGTGCCAGTAGTATAGTGGGTGGATTAGGGGGAGGGGAAAACATTCAGTACTTC; cdr3_aa: CASSIVGGLGGGENIQYF
clone_size: .; j_call: TRBJ2-7; v_call: TRBV14; d_call: .; cdr3_nt: TGTGCCAGCAGCCTTGGGGTTTCCTACGAGCAGTACTTC; cdr3_aa: CASSLGVSYEQYF
clone_size: .; j_call: TRBJ1-2; v_call: TRBV28; d_call: .; cdr3_nt: TGTGCCACCTCTGAGGACCTTAACTATGGCTACACCTTC; cdr3_aa: CATSEDLNYGYTF
clone_size: .; j_call: TRBJ2-3; v_call: TRBV30; d_call: TRBD2; cdr3_nt: TGTGCCTGGAGTACTAGCGGAGATACGCAGTATTTT; cdr3_aa: CAWSTSGDTQYF